A selection of T cell receptor beta chains follows, all from one sample in a study of technical replicates of blood from a handful of donors. Profiled with immunoSEQ multiplex PCR; TCRdb holds only in-frame clones, not every one. Here the sample spans more than 50,000 clones, about 86% being singletons. Sequencing input: PBMCs. All receptors come from a human donor in good health. Some clones in this sample may be carry-over from other donors' samples. Both conserved end residues are part of each CDR3. Fields, in order: J gene, V gene, D gene, clone size, CDR3 DNA, CDR3 protein. A D gene is named only where the DNA matches it firmly. Size tells how often a clone was seen (once, few, many) or the class of an expanded clone, and some rows leave it out.

TRBJ1-1 | TRBV12-2 | - | - | TGTGCAAGTCGCAAAAGACCCGACAGGGGGCTGAACACTGAAGCTTTCTTT | CASRKRPDRGLNTEAFF
TRBJ1-2 | TRBV19 | TRBD1 | - | TGTGCCACTTACAGGGGGCGATCATATGGCTACACCTTC | CATYRGRSYGYTF
TRBJ2-3 | TRBV4-3 | TRBD1 | few | TGCGCCAGCAGCAAACGGACAGGGGTATCAACAGATACGCAGTATTTT | CASSKRTGVSTDTQYF
TRBJ2-7 | TRBV6-5 | - | - | TGTGCCAGCAGTTCCGGGGACATCCTTGGCGAGCAGTACTTC | CASSSGDILGEQYF
TRBJ2-1 | TRBV4-2 | - | - | TGTGCCAGCAGCCAAGATCCTTCGTGGGCAAACTCCTACAATGAGCAGTTCTTC | CASSQDPSWANSYNEQFF
TRBJ2-2 | TRBV9 | - | - | TGTGCCAGCAGCATACGGGTGGAGAACACCGGGGAGCTGTTTTTT | CASSIRVENTGELFF
TRBJ2-1 | TRBV6-5 | - | - | TGTGCCAGCAGTTACGCGCCAGGAAGGCAGGGTGAGCAGTTCTTC | CASSYAPGRQGEQFF
TRBJ1-6 | TRBV6-5 | TRBD1 | - | TGTGCCAGCAGTTACACAGGGGTTAGCAATTCACCCCTCCACTTT | CASSYTGVSNSPLHF
TRBJ2-7 | TRBV19 | TRBD2 | many | TGTGCCAGTAGGGCAAGCGGGGGCACCTACGAGCAGTACTTC | CASRASGGTYEQYF
TRBJ2-5 | TRBV7-2 | TRBD2 | - | TGTGCCAGCAGCTTAGCGGGACTAGCGGGGGGAGAGACCCAGTACTTC | CASSLAGLAGGETQYF
TRBJ1-4 | TRBV4-3 | - | - | TGCGCCAGCAGCCAAGATCGAGGAGCCAAACTGTTTTTT | CASSQDRGAKLFF
TRBJ2-1 | TRBV11-3 | - | - | TGTGCCAGCAGCCGGGACTCTTACAATGAGCAGTTCTTC | CASSRDSYNEQFF
TRBJ2-5 | TRBV27 | - | once | TGTGCCAGCAGTATCGACAGAGACCAAGAGACCCAGTACTTC | CASSIDRDQETQYF
TRBJ1-6 | TRBV18 | - | once | TGTGCCAGCTCACCAGACAGCGGGTCACCCCTCCACTTT | CASSPDSGSPLHF
TRBJ2-7 | TRBV7-9 | TRBD1 | few | TGTGCCAGCAGCTTAGTTTTGACAGGGGGCACCTACGAGCAGTACTTC | CASSLVLTGGTYEQYF
TRBJ2-1 | TRBV18 | - | - | TGTGCCAGCTCACCACTTCCGGGAAGCTACAATGAGCAGTTCTTC | CASSPLPGSYNEQFF
TRBJ2-2 | TRBV4-3 | - | - | TGCGCCAGCAGCCAAACTGGTGCGGCTGGGGAGCTGTTTTTT | CASSQTGAAGELFF
TRBJ1-4 | TRBV30 | TRBD1 | few | TGTGCCTGGAGTGATTCGACAGGGAAACTGTTTTTT | CAWSDSTGKLFF
TRBJ2-3 | TRBV9 | - | - | TGTGCCAGCAGCGTAGGGGGCGTTCAGGATACGCAGTATTTT | CASSVGGVQDTQYF
TRBJ2-2 | TRBV2 | - | - | TGTGCCATCTCCAGGTGGGGCTTCACCGGGGAGCTGTTTTTT | CAISRWGFTGELFF
TRBJ2-7 | TRBV7-8 | - | - | TGTGCCAGCAGCCCTCGGGCAGGGGGGACCTACGAGCAGTACTTC | CASSPRAGGTYEQYF
TRBJ2-1 | TRBV2 | TRBD1 | - | TGTGCCAGCAGAATAGGACAGGGGAAATGGGATGAGCAGTTCTTC | CASRIGQGKWDEQFF
TRBJ2-2 | TRBV7-2 | TRBD1 | - | TGTGCCAGCAGGGATCCGGGACAGGCTAAAACCGGGGAGCTGTTTTTT | CASRDPGQAKTGELFF
TRBJ1-1 | TRBV6-1 | - | - | TGTGCCACAGGCGGGGGGAACACTGAAGCTTTCTTT | CATGGGNTEAFF
TRBJ1-2 | TRBV14 | - | once | TGTGCCAGCAGCCAAGAGGCCATTCTTTACTATGGCTACACCTTC | CASSQEAILYYGYTF
TRBJ2-7 | TRBV13 | - | - | TGTGCCAGGCCGAACAGGGTCCGCTACGAGCAGTACTTC | CARPNRVRYEQYF
TRBJ2-7 | TRBV2 | TRBD2 | - | TGTGCCAGCAGTGAAGGAGCGGGGGGGCGTTTCTACGAGCAGTACTTC | CASSEGAGGRFYEQYF
TRBJ2-7 | TRBV6-6 | - | once | TGTGCCAGCAGTTCACTAGTATCCTACGAGCAGTACTTC | CASSSLVSYEQYF
TRBJ1-4 | TRBV7-9 | - | medium-sized | TGTGCCAGCAGCACCTGGACGGACGAGGGAGAAAAACTGTTTTTT | CASSTWTDEGEKLFF
TRBJ2-7 | TRBV19 | - | once | TGTGCCAGTAGTCCCACGCGTACAGGGAACGAGCAGTACTTC | CASSPTRTGNEQYF
TRBJ2-5 | TRBV7-2 | - | - | TGTGCCAGCAGCCAGCCGGGAGCAGTGGTAGAGACCCAGTACTTC | CASSQPGAVVETQYF
TRBJ2-7 | TRBV5-1 | TRBD2 | - | TGCGCCAGCAGCTCGGGGACTAGCGGTGCCTACGAGCAGTACTTC | CASSSGTSGAYEQYF
TRBJ1-1 | TRBV7-2 | - | medium-sized | TGTGCCAGCAACTGGGGGCCGAACACTGAAGCTTTCTTT | CASNWGPNTEAFF
TRBJ2-2 | TRBV7-9 | TRBD2 | - | TGTGCCAGCAGCCTTAGCGGGGGGAACACCGGGGAGCTGTTTTTT | CASSLSGGNTGELFF
TRBJ2-2 | TRBV19 | TRBD1 | - | TGTGCCAGTAGTATATTTTTTTTTGACAGGGAAAACACCGGGGAGCTGTTTTTT | CASSIFFFDRENTGELFF
TRBJ1-2 | TRBV10-3 | - | - | TGTGCCATCAGTGAGTCCGGGACAACCCGAGGCTACACCTTC | CAISESGTTRGYTF
TRBJ1-6 | TRBV15 | - | - | TGTGCCACCAGCAGAGATACAGGGACTAATTCACCCCTCCACTTT | CATSRDTGTNSPLHF
TRBJ1-1 | TRBV6-1 | TRBD1 | - | TGTGCCAGCTTGGACAGGGTTACCGCTGAAGCTTTCTTT | CASLDRVTAEAFF
TRBJ2-7 | TRBV9 | - | - | TGTGCCAGCAGCGTAAGGGAGTACTCCTACGAGCAGTACTTC | CASSVREYSYEQYF
TRBJ2-1 | TRBV30 | TRBD2 | few | TGTGCCTGGAGTGTAAGCCGCGGTCGAACGAGGACTAGCGGGAGGGCCGAGGGTGAGCAGTTCTTC | CAWSVSRGRTRTSGRAEGEQFF
TRBJ2-3 | TRBV29-1 | TRBD1 | - | TGCAGCGTTGAATGGGGACAGACAGATACGCAGTATTTT | CSVEWGQTDTQYF
TRBJ2-2 | TRBV29-1 | - | large | TGCAGCGTATTTACCGGGGCCGGGGAGCTGTTTTTT | CSVFTGAGELFF
TRBJ2-7 | TRBV4-3 | - | medium-sized | TGCGCCAGCAGCCAAGATATTACGGGAAACTACGAGCAGTACTTC | CASSQDITGNYEQYF
TRBJ1-4 | TRBV5-6 | - | - | TGTGCCAGCAGCATGGTGGGGAGGGGAGAGAATGAAAAACTGTTTTTT | CASSMVGRGENEKLFF
TRBJ2-1 | TRBV30 | TRBD2 | - | TGTGCCTGGAAAAGGAGCGGGAGTTTTGAGCAGTTCTTC | CAWKRSGSFEQFF
TRBJ2-5 | TRBV27 | - | once | TGTGCCAGCAGCAATTGGGCAGACCAAGAGACCCAGTACTTC | CASSNWADQETQYF
TRBJ1-1 | TRBV7-9 | TRBD1 | few | TGTGCCAGCAGATCGACAGGGACTGAAGCTTTCTTT | CASRSTGTEAFF
TRBJ2-5 | TRBV11-1 | - | - | TGTGCCAGCAGCCAACCCCAAGAGGCCCAGTACTTC | CASSQPQEAQYF
TRBJ2-7 | TRBV6-5 | TRBD2 | - | TGTGCCAGCAGCCGAAGATTAGCGGGGGTGTACGAGCAGTACTTC | CASSRRLAGVYEQYF
TRBJ2-2 | TRBV18 | TRBD1 | - | TGTGCCAGCTCGCCCGGGACAGGGTTCACCGGGGAGCTGTTTTTT | CASSPGTGFTGELFF
TRBJ2-3 | TRBV27 | TRBD2 | - | TGTGCCAGCAGTTTATTCCCCAGCGGGGGTCATACGCAGTATTTT | CASSLFPSGGHTQYF
TRBJ2-5 | TRBV11-3 | - | once | TGTGCCAGCAGCTTAGCACAGGCACGCGGTGAGACCCAGTACTTC | CASSLAQARGETQYF
TRBJ1-2 | TRBV30 | - | once | TGTGCCTGGAGTGTACAGGGAGGGTTTGGCTACACCTTC | CAWSVQGGFGYTF
TRBJ1-1 | TRBV7-9 | - | few | TGTGCCAGCCACAGGGAAGGGGGAGCTTTCTTT | CASHREGGAFF
TRBJ1-2 | TRBV6-1 | - | - | TGTGCCAGCAGTGGCGTATACTATGGCTACACCTTC | CASSGVYYGYTF
TRBJ2-3 | TRBV7-9 | TRBD2 | - | TGTGCCAGCAGCCGCCGGGAGGCAGATACGCAGTATTTT | CASSRREADTQYF
TRBJ2-2 | TRBV5-1 | - | - | TGCGCCAGCAGTCCTCAGGGAAACACCGGGGAGCTGTTTTTT | CASSPQGNTGELFF
TRBJ2-3 | TRBV6-4 | TRBD2 | - | TGTGCCAGCAGCCCGGGGGGAACTAGCGGTACCACAGATACGCAGTATTTT | CASSPGGTSGTTDTQYF
TRBJ2-1 | TRBV6-6 | TRBD2 | - | TGTGCCAGCAGTAGCGGGGCGGGGGATGAGCAGTTCTTC | CASSSGAGDEQFF